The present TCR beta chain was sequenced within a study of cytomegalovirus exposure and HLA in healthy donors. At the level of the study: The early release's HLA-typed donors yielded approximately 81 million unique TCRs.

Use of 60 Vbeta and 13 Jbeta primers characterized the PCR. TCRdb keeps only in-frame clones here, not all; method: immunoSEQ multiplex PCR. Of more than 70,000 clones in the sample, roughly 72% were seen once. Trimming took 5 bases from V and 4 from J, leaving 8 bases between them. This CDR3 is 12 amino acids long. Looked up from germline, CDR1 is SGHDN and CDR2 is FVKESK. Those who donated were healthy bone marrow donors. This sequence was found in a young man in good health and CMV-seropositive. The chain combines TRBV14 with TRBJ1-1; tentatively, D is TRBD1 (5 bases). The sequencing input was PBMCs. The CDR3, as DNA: TGTGCCAGCAGCTGGGGGGGCACTGAAGCTTTCTTT. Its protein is CASSWGGTEAFF.